These 3 T cell receptor beta chains were all obtained from the same sample, sequenced in a study of T cell responses to AZD1222 COVID-19 vaccine. Assay: immunoSEQ multiplex PCR; the TCRdb copy retains only in-frame clones and omits some. This table has over 130,000 clones, 80% to 95% appearing once. This sample comprised peripheral blood, obtained 28 days after the second AZD1222 dose. The receptors originated from an adult who received the AZD1222 COVID-19 vaccine.

The CDR3 nucleotides read TGTGCCAGCTCAGGCAACCTAGCGGAGAGCTACGAGCAGTACTTC. Translating gives CASSGNLAESYEQYF. The chain carries TRBV18 and TRBJ2-7; 7 positions match TRBD2. V lost 5 bases and J lost 3; bases outside the gene matches: 10. Germline CDR1 and CDR2: KGHSH and LQKENI. CDR3 length: 15 residues.

The chain joins TRBV7-9 to TRBJ2-7; 7 bases match TRBD1. The CDR3 covers 14 residues. The J segment lost 2 bases and the V segment lost 5 bases, leaving 6 bases of the junction unmatched. Germline-derived CDR1 and CDR2 are SEHNR and FQNEAQ (reference sequence). Written as DNA, the CDR3 is TGTGCCAGCAGCCGGGACAGCCCTACCTACGAGCAGTACTTC. This encodes CASSRDSPTYEQYF.

The gene calls are TRBV12-2 and TRBJ1-4. TRBV12-2 is marked as a pseudogene. The CDR3 runs 15 residues. The CDR3 spells CASRPPSGAGEKLFF. CDR3 nucleotides: TGTGCAAGTCGCCCCCCCTCGGGGGCGGGGGAAAAACTGTTTTTT.